A single sample is the source of the 9 T cell receptor beta chains below, sequenced in a study of CD8 T cells in ankylosing spondylitis (dated by TCRdb to the late 2010s). Library creation used 5' RACE. Data came from an Illumina HiSeq 2500. TCRdb reworked the public reads: Q25 trimming with fastp, MiXCR clone assembly, productive beta chains retained. Merged by CDR3 protein, the rows form single entries marked with the most common genes and DNA. For this sample there are a few hundred thousand distinct CDR3 sequences; approximately 20% appear just once. The ten top clones hold about 16% of the sample. These TCRs are of unknown antigen specificity. Summary of the overall study and its limitations: Blood from ankylosing spondylitis patients appeared to be characterized by a TCR beta motif made up of under ten highly homologous amino acid variants.

Sequencing was carried out using blood, either unsorted or a sorted T cell fraction (not recorded which). These receptors all stem from a male donor with ankylosing spondylitis.

This clonotype has a handful of counts. V and J are TRBV11-2 and TRBJ2-5, with D perhaps TRBD2 (6 bases). V lost 5 bases, J lost 1 base, and 11 bases lay in between. CDR1 and CDR2 (germline): SGHAT, FQNNGV. The CDR3 consists of 14 residues. The CDR3 protein is CASSPSRGQETQYF. The CDR3 DNA is TGTGCCAGCAGCCCGTCGCGGGGCCAAGAGACCCAGTACTTC.

The chain joins TRBV4-1 to TRBJ2-5; 9 bases are a match to TRBD1. The V gene end was trimmed by 1 base and the J gene end by 5 bases; junction bases not matched to a gene: 8. Germline V lookup: CDR1 MGHRA, CDR2 YSYEKL. The CDR3 has 16 residues. The CDR3 nucleotides read TGCGCCAGCAGCCAAGGTTGGACAGGGGTAAGGGAGACCCAGTACTTC. Its translation: CASSQGWTGVRETQYF.

V gene TRBV9 combines with J gene TRBJ2-7; D possibly corresponds to TRBD2 (5 bases). The CDR3 runs 13 residues. The germline V gene encodes CDR1 SGDLS and CDR2 YYNGEE. V dropped 7 bases and J dropped 6 bases, with 17 bases sitting between them. The CDR3 loop reads CASSLDLGSEQYF. The CDR3 coding sequence is TGTGCCAGCTCGCTGGATCTGGGGAGCGAGCAGTACTTC.

This clonotype turned up a few times. The rearrangement links TRBV5-1 to TRBJ2-3; the D is unclear. CDR1 and CDR2 from the germline V gene are SGHRS and YFSETQ. This CDR3 has 15 amino acids. Trimming left V 4 bases short and J 0 bases short, with 12 bases between. The CDR3 sequence is CASSGSAQSTDTQYF. The CDR3 bases are TGCGCCAGCAGCGGGTCGGCACAGAGCACAGATACGCAGTATTTT. Filled out from reference TRBV5-1 and TRBJ2-3, the complete variable domain reads KAGVTQTPRYLIKTRGQQVTLSCSPISGHRSVSWYQQTPGQGLQFLFEYFSETQRNKGNFPGRFSGRQFSNSRSEMNVSTLELGDSALYLCASSGSAQSTDTQYFGPGTRLTVL.

This clonotype has a handful of counts. The CDR3 protein is CASSRGPGTQYF. Here the CDR3 DNA reads TGTGCCAGCTCAAGGGGGCCCGGGACCCAGTACTTC. The chain recombines TRBV2 with TRBJ2-5, with 7 bases lining up with TRBD1. Germline loops: CDR1 SNHLY, CDR2 FYNNEI. The CDR3 covers 12 residues. Trimming cost V 8 bases and J 7 bases; bases outside gene matches: 7.

The gene calls are TRBV7-9 and TRBJ2-2, with TRBD2 matching over 9 bases. V lost 5 bases and J lost 8; bases outside the gene matches: 12. The CDR3 covers 16 residues. Germline assignment: CDR1 SEHNR and CDR2 FQNEAQ (reference sequence). CDR3 residues: CASSPWTSVGRGELFF. As DNA, the CDR3 is TGTGCCAGCAGCCCTTGGACTAGCGTCGGGAGGGGGGAGCTGTTTTTT.

Ten or more counts support this clonotype. CDR3 sequence: CASSPGQGDVNTQYF. CDR3 DNA: TGTGCCAGCAGTCCGGGACAGGGAGATGTAAATACGCAGTATTTT. V usage is TRBV7-9 and J usage is TRBJ2-3; 9 nucleotides line up with TRBD1. Germline CDR1 is SEHNR and CDR2 is FQNEAQ (reference sequence). Germline trimming cut 6 bases from V and 7 bases from J; bases unmatched to any gene: 11. There are 15 residues in the CDR3. Full variable domain (rest looked up from reference TRBV7-9 and TRBJ2-3): DTGVSQNPRHKITKRGQNVTFRCDPISEHNRLYWYRQTLGQGPEFLTYFQNEAQLEKSRLLSDRFSAERPKGSFSTLEIQRTEQGDSAMYLCASSPGQGDVNTQYFGPGTRLTVL.

This chain joins TRBV5-5 and TRBJ2-1; 7 bases align to TRBD2. Germline lookup yields CDR1 SGHKS and CDR2 YYEKEE (reference sequence). Germline trimming cut 3 bases from V and 8 bases from J; bases unmatched to any gene: 17. CDR3 length: 17 residues. The CDR3 region is CASSSLLGEGQSHEQFF. The CDR3, as DNA: TGTGCCAGCAGCTCCCTATTGGGGGAGGGCCAATCGCATGAGCAGTTCTTC.

The V gene is TRBV5-8, the J gene TRBJ2-1; no reliable D call. Trimming shortened V by 4 bases and J by 6 bases, and 8 bases separated the two germline ends. Germline CDR1 SGHTS, CDR2 YDEGEE. The CDR3 contains 12 residues. For the CDR3, the DNA is TGTGCCAGCAGCCCGCATACCAATGAGCAGTTCTTC. Translation gives CASSPHTNEQFF.